The 3 T cell receptor beta chains listed next were all sequenced from one sample in a study of human T cells and chemical hapten exposure. TCRdb analysed the RACE reads with MiXCR anew, one entry per CDR3 protein. The sample yields some 180,000 distinct CDR3 sequences, 20% to 25% seen once. Described time point: patch test 1, 2 weeks after DPC sensitization. Treatment given: therapeutic diphenylcyclopropenone sensitization with weekly scalp DPC. Sequencing used whole blood, obtained in connection with sensitization to the hapten diphenylcyclopropenone (DPC). Receptors originate from a woman in her forties or fifties with alopecia areata. Some clones in this sample may be carry-over from other donors' samples.

The rearrangement uses TRBV29-1 and TRBJ2-1; D unresolved. This CDR3 comprises 13 residues. CDR1 and CDR2 (germline): SQVTM, ANQGSEA. The V end lost 3 bases, the J end lost 6 bases, and 12 bases lay between the germline ends. The DNA of the CDR3 is TGCAGCGTTGACAGGTTGAGTTTCAATGAGCAGTTCTTC. It codes for CSVDRLSFNEQFF.

This clonotype was seen a handful of times. The chain recombines TRBV7-2 with TRBJ2-7; possibly TRBD1 for D (6 bases). V shed 7 bases and J shed 5 bases, with 21 bases lying between them. This CDR3 comprises 15 residues. Germline-derived CDR1 and CDR2 are SGHTA and FQGNSA. CDR3 region: CASMLSRGNYNEQYF. Written as DNA, the CDR3 is TGTGCCAGCATGCTAAGCAGGGGTAATTACAACGAGCAGTACTTC.

This clonotype was seen a handful of times. The rearrangement joins TRBV6-5 to TRBJ2-3, with a possible D match to TRBD2 (5 bases). The V end was cut by 0 bases, the J end by 0 bases, with 10 bases between. The CDR3 is made up of 16 amino acids. CDR1 and CDR2 from the germline V gene are MNHEY and SVGAGI. In nucleotides, the CDR3 is TGTGCCAGCAGTTACTCGCCCTGGACTAGCACAGATACGCAGTATTTT. As protein: CASSYSPWTSTDTQYF.